The next 8 T cell receptor beta chains were all read from a single sample in a study of blood T cell repertoires in COVID-19 (dated by TCRdb to 2018 to 2020). The library was generated by the immunoSEQ multiplex PCR assay. TCRdb retrieved this table from immuneACCESS and kept in-frame rearrangements only. Not all clones are present; in checked studies, unresolved V genes account for under half, and no reason is known for the remainder. The sample records some 170,000 clones, 82% of which are singletons. The top ten constitute more than 7.5% of the sample. Sequences were obtained from peripheral blood. These receptors were taken from a woman aged 65 to 85 with acute or convalescent COVID-19.

This chain joins TRBV5-1 and TRBJ1-1, with D possibly matching TRBD1 (5 bases). Germline assignment: CDR1 SGHRS and CDR2 YFSETQ. Trimming stripped 4 bases from V and 1 base from J, with 8 bases between. There are 13 residues in the CDR3. CDR3 residues: CASSADRNTEAFF. CDR3 in DNA: TGCGCCAGCAGCGCCGACAGGAACACTGAAGCTTTCTTT. The full variable domain, with the rest looked up from reference TRBV5-1 and TRBJ1-1, is KAGVTQTPRYLIKTRGQQVTLSCSPISGHRSVSWYQQTPGQGLQFLFEYFSETQRNKGNFPGRFSGRQFSNSRSEMNVSTLELGDSALYLCASSADRNTEAFFGQGTRLTVV.

The genes are TRBV5-1 and TRBJ2-1, with 9 nucleotides matching TRBD1. The CDR3 is 16 amino acids. The germline V gene encodes CDR1 SGHRS and CDR2 YFSETQ. V shed 4 bases, J shed 3 bases, and the junction held 8 bases outside the gene matches. For the CDR3, the DNA is TGCGCCAGCAGCAGGCTACGACAGGGGGTCTACAATGAGCAGTTCTTC. Translation: CASSRLRQGVYNEQFF. The complete variable domain, with remaining parts taken from reference TRBV5-1 and TRBJ2-1, reads KAGVTQTPRYLIKTRGQQVTLSCSPISGHRSVSWYQQTPGQGLQFLFEYFSETQRNKGNFPGRFSGRQFSNSRSEMNVSTLELGDSALYLCASSRLRQGVYNEQFFGPGTRLTVL.

This clone was observed once. This sequence joins TRBV11-2 and TRBJ1-3; 9 positions agree with TRBD1. The CDR3 consists of 14 residues. V trimming: 4 bases; J trimming: 7 bases; junction bases outside the gene matches: 5. CDR1 is SGHAT, CDR2 FQNNGV, per germline. The CDR3, as DNA: TGTGCCAGCAGCTCACAGGGACAGGGTAACACCATATATTTT. Translating gives CASSSQGQGNTIYF.

This chain connects TRBV2 to TRBJ2-1; D perhaps matches TRBD2 (6 bases). The CDR3 sequence is 15 residues long. Between the trimmed V and J ends, which lost 6 bases and 2 bases, there was a span of 14 bases. Germline-derived CDR1 and CDR2 are SNHLY and FYNNEI. In nucleotides, the CDR3 is TGTGCCAGCAGATCCGGGACTGAAACCTACAATGAGCAGTTCTTC. Translation gives CASRSGTETYNEQFF.

The chain is built from TRBV7-2 and TRBJ2-5, with D maybe TRBD2 (6 bases). This CDR3 is 13 amino acids long. The germline gives CDR1 SGHTA, CDR2 FQGNSA. V was cut by 1 base and J by 9 bases, with 12 bases left in between. The CDR3 is CASSLGGERAQYF. The CDR3 DNA reads as TGTGCCAGCAGCTTAGGGGGGGAGAGGGCCCAGTACTTC.

The chain employs TRBV27 and TRBJ1-1, with 7 bases lining up with TRBD1. The J segment lost 11 bases and the V segment lost 5 bases, leaving 17 bases of the junction unmatched. The germline gives CDR1 MNHEY, CDR2 SMNVEV (reference sequence). The CDR3 is 15 amino acids. The DNA for the CDR3 is TGTGCCAGCAGTCCTAGGACAGGAGCGCGGCTGGAGGCTTTCTTT. Translated: CASSPRTGARLEAFF.

The chain recombines TRBV7-8 with TRBJ1-2; 8 bases match TRBD1. The CDR3 length is 14 residues. In germline, CDR1 is SGHVS, CDR2 FQNEAQ. The V gene end was trimmed by 5 bases and the J gene end by 4 bases; junction bases not matched to a gene: 6. The CDR3: CASSDRGVLYGYTF. The DNA for the CDR3 is TGTGCCAGCAGCGACAGGGGAGTGCTCTATGGCTACACCTTC. The full variable domain, rest sourced from reference TRBV7-8 and TRBJ1-2, is GAGVSQSPRYKVAKRGQDVALRCDPISGHVSLFWYQQALGQGPEFLTYFQNEAQLDKSGLPSDRFFAERPEGSVSTLKIQRTQQEDSAVYLCASSDRGVLYGYTFGSGTRLTVV.

V gene TRBV5-5 combines with J gene TRBJ2-2; the D gene is possibly TRBD1 (6 bases). The germline gives CDR1 SGHKS, CDR2 YYEKEE (reference sequence). Trimming took 5 bases from V and 3 from J, leaving 11 bases between them. CDR3 length: 14 residues. The CDR3 here is CASSLDRYTGELFF. The CDR3, as DNA: TGTGCCAGCAGTCTGGACAGATACACCGGGGAGCTGTTTTTT.